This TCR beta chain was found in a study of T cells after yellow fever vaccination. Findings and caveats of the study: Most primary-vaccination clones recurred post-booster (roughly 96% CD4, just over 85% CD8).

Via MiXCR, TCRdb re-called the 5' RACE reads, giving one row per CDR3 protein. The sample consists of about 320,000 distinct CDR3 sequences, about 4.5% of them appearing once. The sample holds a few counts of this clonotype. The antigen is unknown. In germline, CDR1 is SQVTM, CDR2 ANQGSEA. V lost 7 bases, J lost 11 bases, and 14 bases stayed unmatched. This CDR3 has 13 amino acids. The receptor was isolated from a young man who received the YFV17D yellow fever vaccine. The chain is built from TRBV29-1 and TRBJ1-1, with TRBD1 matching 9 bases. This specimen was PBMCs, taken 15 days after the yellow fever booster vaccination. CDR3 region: CSGMGQGPLGAFF. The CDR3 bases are TGCAGCGGAATGGGACAGGGACCTTTGGGGGCTTTCTTT.